This T cell receptor (beta chain) was sequenced for a study of T cells in Graves' hyperthyroidism and ophthalmopathy. What was amplified from RNA transcripts were TCR beta CDR3 regions. A first-round RT-PCR of the TCR CDR3 used the HTBI primer set. TCRdb processed the multiplex PCR reads anew with MiXCR; each CDR3 protein has one entry. The sample contains 550,000 to 600,000 distinct CDR3 sequences, 13% to 15% of which appear only once. The study included ophthalmopathy patients with Clinical Activity Score at least 3, NOSPECS grade at least 4 and duration under 3 months. The study's findings and limits: Ophthalmopathy got predicted by the model a median approximately 6.4 months before its onset. Blood also held most thyroid clonotypes expanded beyond 0.001.

As regards this clonotype: Antigen: not known.

CDR1 is SGDLS and CDR2 is YYNGEE in the germline V gene. After removal of 3 bases from V and 3 bases from J, the junction contained 18 bases not matched to a gene. This CDR3 is built from 21 residues. Sequenced material: blood. The rearrangement links TRBV9 to TRBJ2-1, with TRBD2 identical over 13 bases. The clonotype was recovered from a young woman with Graves' ophthalmopathy. This CDR3 reads CASSASPSTGLAGRNYNEQFF. The CDR3 coding sequence is TGTGCCAGCAGCGCCTCCCCCTCCACGGGACTAGCGGGACGTAACTACAATGAGCAGTTCTTC.